This T cell receptor (beta chain) was retrieved from a study of radiation and T cells in renal cell carcinoma. Germline V gives CDR1 SGHNT, CDR2 YYREEE (reference sequence). J was trimmed by 1 base and V by 2 bases; bases with no gene match: 3. The CDR3 consists of 16 residues. The count of this clone is one. As to time point: blood 4 weeks post-SBRT, at nephrectomy. This sample's treatment: 15 Gy SBRT to primary tumor, nephrectomy 4 weeks later. Sequenced by immunoSEQ multiplex PCR; TCRdb stores in-frame clones only, minus some. Of over 120,000 clones in the sample, roughly 90% were seen once. The receptor's source is a woman in her 50s with renal cell carcinoma. The chain employs TRBV5-4 and TRBJ2-2; 9 nucleotides line up with TRBD2. The sequenced sample was blood, obtained from a patient whose treatment included radiotherapy and nephrectomy. The CDR3 region is CASSFLAGRNTGELFF. CDR3 in DNA: TGTGCCAGCAGCTTTCTAGCGGGACGGAACACCGGGGAGCTGTTTTTT.